The clone carrying this T cell receptor beta chain was detected ten times or more. Its antigen is not known. V shed 3 bases and J 7 bases; nucleotides not matched to a gene: 4. This CDR3 has 14 residues. Germline V lookup: CDR1 SGHTA, CDR2 FQGTGA. This entry is derived from a study of CD8+CD57+ T cells in acquired aplastic anemia. Study at large: The sorted CD4+ and CD8+ cells yielded an average roughly 3 ug of DNA.

Overall study findings and caveats: No significant difference in CD8+ Simpson's diversity was found between patients and controls. It was found that more than 25 CD8+ CDR3 sequences were shared between patients and controls.

TCR beta VDJ combinations and CDR3 sequences were profiled from genomic DNA. Via MiXCR, TCRdb re-called the reads, giving one row per CDR3 protein. This table has some 180,000 distinct CDR3 sequences, 45% to 60% appearing once. Sequenced patients had shown CD8+CD57+ cell expansion by flow cytometry. The source is a human donor with aplastic anemia. The sequencing sample was made of sorted CD4+, CD8+, or CD8+CD57+ T cells (not recorded which) from PBMCs. The chain couples TRBV7-3 to TRBJ2-2; 8 nucleotides align to TRBD1. The CDR3 DNA sequence: TGTGCCAGCAGCTTGGACAGGGCGGTCGGGGAGCTGTTTTTT. This encodes CASSLDRAVGELFF.